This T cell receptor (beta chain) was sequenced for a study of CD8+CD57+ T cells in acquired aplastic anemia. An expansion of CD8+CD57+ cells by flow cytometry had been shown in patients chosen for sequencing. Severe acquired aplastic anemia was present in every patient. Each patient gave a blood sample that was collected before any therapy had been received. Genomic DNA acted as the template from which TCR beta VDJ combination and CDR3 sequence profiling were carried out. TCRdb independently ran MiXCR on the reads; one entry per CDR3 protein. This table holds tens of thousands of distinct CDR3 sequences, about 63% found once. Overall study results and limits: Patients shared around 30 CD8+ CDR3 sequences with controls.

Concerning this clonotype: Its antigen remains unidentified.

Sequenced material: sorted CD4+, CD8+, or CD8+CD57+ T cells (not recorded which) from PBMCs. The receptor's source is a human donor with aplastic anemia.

CDR3 coding DNA: TGCAGTGCTAGAGCCCAAGGTGTTATGGATTATACGCAGTATTTT. This translates into CSARAQGVMDYTQYF. The V and J genes are TRBV20-1 and TRBJ2-3; D not resolved. The ends were cut back, 1 base at V and 7 bases at J, with 18 bases in the middle. This CDR3 region has 15 residues. CDR1 is DFQATT and CDR2 is SNEGSKA in the germline V gene (reference sequence).